These 8 T cell receptor beta chains were all obtained from the same sample, sequenced in a study of blood T cells in healthy people across ages. A second PCR of roughly 6 to 12 cycles used a sample-barcoded 5' primer and a J-beta primer mix. TCRdb analysed the 5' RACE reads with MiXCR anew, one entry per CDR3 protein. The sample consists of hundreds of thousands of distinct CDR3 sequences, around a quarter of them appearing once. Another study also made use of these data, one on T cells of mothers and their children.

Input material: blood. The receptor set was obtained from a boy between 5 and 17 years old in good health.

This clonotype has more than one count but fewer than ten. The chain recombines TRBV7-2 with TRBJ2-5; TRBD1 matches 8 bases. The J call may not be correct, given that the DNA end is closer to TRBJ2-7. This CDR3 has 15 amino acids. Germline V lookup: CDR1 SGHTA, CDR2 FQGNSA. CDR3 sequence reads: CASSFYFGQGYEQYF. CDR3 nucleotide sequence: TGTGCCAGCAGCTTCTACTTCGGACAGGGCTACGAGCAGTACTTC.

The table lists this clonotype with a few counts. J is TRBJ2-1 and V is TRBV25-1; TRBD1 or TRBD2 may be the D gene (5 bases each). Trimming stripped 2 bases from V and 6 bases from J, with 17 bases between. This CDR3 has 16 residues. Germline lookup yields CDR1 MGHDK and CDR2 SYGVNS. CDR3 sequence reads: CASSEVGGTPLNEQFF. The CDR3 DNA follows: TGTGCCAGCAGTGAAGTAGGTGGGACCCCCCTCAATGAGCAGTTCTTC.

J is TRBJ1-3 and V is TRBV27; no clear D gene. Trimming cost V 8 bases and J 2 bases, with 7 bases left between them. This CDR3 comprises 12 residues. The germline V gene encodes CDR1 MNHEY and CDR2 SMNVEV (reference sequence). The CDR3 loop is CASGWPGNTIYF. The CDR3 DNA follows: TGTGCCAGCGGATGGCCTGGAAACACCATATATTTT.

The chain carries TRBV28 and TRBJ2-7; tentatively, D is TRBD1 (6 bases). CDR1 and CDR2 from the germline V gene are MDHEN and SYDVKM. This CDR3 has 14 residues. Trimming pared 5 bases from V and 3 bases from J, leaving 14 bases between. The CDR3 loop is CASSMSRGVYEQYF. The DNA for the CDR3 is TGTGCCAGCAGTATGAGCAGGGGAGTCTACGAGCAGTACTTC.

This clonotype was found many times. The J gene is TRBJ2-5, the V gene TRBV6-5, with 7 bases lining up with TRBD2. The J call is doubtful: the DNA matches TRBJ2-1 better. This CDR3 spans 13 amino acids. Germline V gene lookup returns CDR1 MNHEY and CDR2 SVGAGI. The CDR3 region has the DNA TGTGCCAGCAGTTTCCCCGGGGGGAATGAGCAGTTCTTC. Its protein product is CASSFPGGNEQFF.

This clonotype appeared a few times. The rearrangement links TRBV6-6 to TRBJ2-1; the D is unclear. Trimming left V 0 bases short and J 0 bases short, with 9 bases between. In germline, CDR1 is MNHNY, CDR2 SVGAGI (reference sequence). This CDR3 region has 16 residues. CDR3 amino acids: CASSYSRFSSYNEQFF. The CDR3 DNA is TGTGCCAGCAGTTACTCCAGGTTCAGCTCCTACAATGAGCAGTTCTTC.

This clonotype came up a few times. The gene calls are TRBV28 and TRBJ2-5; D is unclear. Germline-derived CDR1 and CDR2 are MDHEN and SYDVKM. V lost 6 bases and J 2 bases, leaving 16 bases between the germline ends. The CDR3 spans 15 residues. DNA for the CDR3: TGTGCCAGCAGCTTAGGTTTGGGATATCAAGAGACCCAGTACTTC. The encoded protein is CASSLGLGYQETQYF.

This chain links TRBV29-1 with TRBJ2-7; D not certain. Germline V lookup: CDR1 SQVTM, CDR2 ANQGSEA. This CDR3 has 12 residues. The ends were cut back, 6 bases at V and 0 bases at J, with 9 bases in the middle. Here the CDR3 reads CSVHYSSYEQYF. CDR3 coding DNA: TGCAGCGTCCACTACTCCTCCTACGAGCAGTACTTC.